The following is a T cell receptor (beta chain) sequence with its context. The antigen remains unidentified. The entry originates in a study of T cells after posttransplantation cyclophosphamide. The table came from immunoSEQ multiplex PCR; TCRdb's copy has only in-frame clones and leaves some out. The sample carries under 50,000 clones, about 92% recorded once. The study's findings and limits: Tissue-infiltrating T cells from skin or gut overlapped little with blood T cells. Later post-transplant blood repertoires were often dominated by donor CD8+ memory clones.

A marrow graft followed busulfan-fludarabine conditioning, with cyclophosphamide on days +3 and +4. This CDR3 spans 13 amino acids. Germline CDR1 SGHTA, CDR2 FQGNSA. With 3 bases removed from V and 2 bases from J, the gap between germline ends came to 8 bases. The gene calls are TRBV7-2 and TRBJ2-7; D gene ambiguous. The starting material was PBMCs, obtained 60 to 65 days after allogeneic stem cell transplant with posttransplant cyclophosphamide. The receptor was isolated from a male patient over 55 who received an allogeneic stem cell transplant from a related donor and was CMV-positive. These T cells may partly come from the graft donor. The CDR3 is CASSFRQTYEQYF. The CDR3 nucleotides are TGTGCCAGCAGCTTCAGACAAACCTACGAGCAGTACTTC.